This TCR beta chain emerged from a study of patients and donors after allogeneic stem cell transplantation. In its sample, this clonotype was seen once. TCRdb reprocessed the RT-PCR reads via MiXCR and lists one record per CDR3 protein. The table includes fewer than 25,000 distinct CDR3 sequences, about 42% detected once. Germline values: CDR1 SGHRS, CDR2 YFSETQ. The CDR3 loop spans 13 amino acids. Trimming took 4 bases from V and 7 from J, leaving 13 bases between them. The sample consisted of blood, either unsorted or a sorted T cell fraction (not recorded which). The chain joins TRBV5-1 to TRBJ2-3, with D possibly being TRBD1 (5 bases). The receptor was isolated from a human donor who was either an allogeneic HSCT recipient or a stem cell or donor lymphocyte infusion donor (not recorded which). It is not recorded whose cells these are; they may come from a transplant donor. The CDR3 sequence is CASSETRVNTQYF. The DNA of the CDR3 is TGCGCCAGCAGCGAGACCAGGGTGAATACGCAGTATTTT.